The clone carrying this TCR beta chain was counted only a few times. This sample is drawn from a study of blood T cells in healthy people across ages. A second PCR, run for about 6 to 11 cycles, used a sample-barcoded 5' primer plus a J-beta primer mix. Tagging of each cDNA molecule was performed by a template-switch adaptor with 12 random nucleotides. TCRdb independently ran MiXCR on the 5' RACE reads; one entry per CDR3 protein. The sample contains around 700,000 distinct CDR3 sequences, approximately 25% of which appear only once. This same sample was also part of a study on T cells of mothers and their children.

The clonotype comes from a boy aged 5 to 17 in good health. Sequencing used blood.

CDR3 in amino acids: CASSLAAKASYEQYF. The CDR3 coding sequence is TGTGCCAGCAGCTTGGCAGCGAAAGCCTCCTACGAGCAGTACTTC. The chain couples TRBV5-6 to TRBJ2-5, with no clear D. The end of the DNA aligns better with TRBJ2-7, so the J call may be wrong. CDR1 is SGHDT and CDR2 is YYEEEE in the germline V gene. The CDR3 consists of 15 residues.